These 23 T cell receptor beta chains were all obtained from the same sample, sequenced in a study of blood T cell repertoires in COVID-19. The data were produced by immunoSEQ multiplex PCR, yet TCRdb's version contains in-frame clones alone and is incomplete. The table lists 11,000 to 15,000 clones, more than 80% of them singletons. The sample taken for sequencing was peripheral blood. The source is a man aged 45-65 years with active COVID-19.

The rearrangement links TRBV6-2 or TRBV6-3 to TRBJ2-1; TRBD2 aligns across 7 bases. The CDR3 is made up of 14 amino acids. Germline CDR1 MNHEY, CDR2 SVGEGT. V was clipped by 6 bases and J by 6 bases; unmatched bases: 8. CDR3 region: CASSSPSGSNEQFF. CDR3 in DNA: TGTGCCAGCAGCTCCCCTAGCGGCAGCAATGAGCAGTTCTTC.

The genes are TRBV5-1 and TRBJ2-7, with 9 bases aligning to TRBD1. CDR3 length equals 15 residues. With 0 bases clipped from V and 4 bases from J, the junction kept 5 bases outside the gene matches. Germline-derived CDR1 and CDR2 are SGHRS and YFSETQ. The CDR3 reads CASSLAQGARYEQYF. In DNA, the CDR3 is TGCGCCAGCAGCTTGGCACAGGGGGCGCGATACGAGCAGTACTTC. Complete variable domain (other parts from reference TRBV5-1 and TRBJ2-7): KAGVTQTPRYLIKTRGQQVTLSCSPISGHRSVSWYQQTPGQGLQFLFEYFSETQRNKGNFPGRFSGRQFSNSRSEMNVSTLELGDSALYLCASSLAQGARYEQYFGPGTRLTVT.

J is TRBJ1-5 and V is TRBV6-1, with 9 bases that match TRBD1. The CDR3 extends over 16 amino acids. CDR1 is MNHNS, CDR2 SASEGT, per germline. J was trimmed by 6 bases and V by 0 bases; bases with no gene match: 6. The CDR3 is CASSEARDRVIQPQHF. For the CDR3, the DNA is TGTGCCAGCAGTGAAGCTCGGGACAGGGTAATTCAGCCCCAGCATTTT.

The chain joins TRBV6-1 to TRBJ2-7; TRBD1 aligns across 8 bases. This CDR3 spans 19 amino acids. The V and J ends lost 0 bases and 2 bases, in that order; junction bases with no gene match: 15. In germline, CDR1 is MNHNS, CDR2 SASEGT. CDR3 nucleotide sequence: TGTGCCAGCAGTGAAGCTCGGGCAGGGGGCGTACCTAGAACCTACGAGCAGTACTTC. Its protein is CASSEARAGGVPRTYEQYF.

The chain has TRBV25-1 and TRBJ1-2; TRBD1 might be the D (6 bases). The ends were cut back, 6 bases at V and 5 bases at J, with 16 bases in the middle. Germline CDR1 reads MGHDK; CDR2 reads SYGVNS. The CDR3 spans 14 residues. The CDR3 protein is CASRPGGQGYGYTF. In DNA, the CDR3 is TGTGCCAGCAGACCGGGGGGGCAGGGTTATGGCTACACCTTC.

The chain combines TRBV12-3 or TRBV12-4 with TRBJ1-1; D unclear. V shed 3 bases and J shed 1 base, with 6 bases lying between them. The CDR3 contains 13 residues. CDR3 coding DNA: TGTGCCAGCAGTTTTACGGGGAACACTGAAGCTTTCTTT. It codes for CASSFTGNTEAFF.

The chain employs TRBV3-1 (or the pseudogene TRBV3-2) and TRBJ2-1, with D possibly matching TRBD2 (6 bases). Trimming took 1 base from V and 4 from J, leaving 11 bases between them. Germline lookup yields CDR1 LGHDT and CDR2 YNNKEL (reference sequence). The CDR3 extends over 15 amino acids. The CDR3 DNA reads as TGTGCCAGCAGCCAAGGTAGCGGAGGATACAATGAGCAGTTCTTC. Protein product: CASSQGSGGYNEQFF.

The chain combines TRBV5-1 with TRBJ2-7, with a possible D match to TRBD2 (6 bases). CDR1 SGHRS and CDR2 YFSETQ come from the germline V gene. V lost 0 bases and J lost 1, with 17 bases in between. The CDR3 has 17 amino acids. This CDR3 is CASSLEGLFSSSYEQYF. The CDR3 region has the DNA TGCGCCAGCAGCTTGGAGGGACTCTTCTCCTCTTCCTACGAGCAGTACTTC.

The V gene is TRBV5-6, the J gene TRBJ1-2, with D hard to call. The CDR3 has 13 amino acids. Germline loops: CDR1 SGHDT, CDR2 YYEEEE. V was trimmed by 4 bases and J by 2 bases, leaving 9 bases between them. CDR3 nucleotides: TGTGCCAGCAGCCTAGGTCAGAACTATGGCTACACCTTC. It yields the protein CASSLGQNYGYTF. The full variable domain, rest sourced from reference TRBV5-6 and TRBJ1-2, is DAGVTQSPTHLIKTRGQQVTLRCSPKSGHDTVSWYQQALGQGPQFIFQYYEEEERQRGNFPDRFSGHQFPNYSSELNVNALLLGDSALYLCASSLGQNYGYTFGSGTRLTVV.

The rearrangement joins TRBV6-6 to TRBJ2-2, with 10 bases that match TRBD1. The CDR3 runs 15 residues. Germline-derived CDR1 and CDR2 are MNHNY and SVGAGI (reference sequence). V was pared by 4 bases and J by 5 bases, with 4 bases of the junction left unmatched. The CDR3 DNA reads as TGTGCCAGCAGTTTTCCGGGACAGGGGACCGGGGAGCTGTTTTTT. Translated, it gives CASSFPGQGTGELFF.

The V gene is TRBV28, the J gene TRBJ2-1; 13 nucleotides match TRBD2. Germline V gene data show CDR1 as MDHEN and CDR2 as SYDVKM. After removal of 6 bases from V and 6 bases from J, the junction contained 2 bases not matched to a gene. The CDR3 is 14 amino acids. CDR3 nucleotides: TGTGCCAGCAGACGGACTAGCGGGAGCAATGAGCAGTTCTTC. Translation gives CASRRTSGSNEQFF.

The chain employs TRBV2 and TRBJ2-1, with 10 bases that match TRBD1. CDR1 and CDR2 from the germline V gene are SNHLY and FYNNEI. Trimming took 6 bases from V and 10 from J; bases not matched to a gene: 3. The CDR3 is 12 residues long. The chain's CDR3 is CASRLTGGEQFF. In DNA form, the CDR3 reads TGTGCCAGCAGACTGACAGGGGGCGAGCAGTTCTTC.

This chain uses TRBV18 with TRBJ1-4, with 12 positions matching TRBD1. The CDR3 length is 15 residues. Looked up from germline, CDR1 is KGHSH and CDR2 is LQKENI. V gave up 4 bases and J gave up 8 bases; unmatched junction bases: 5. As DNA, the CDR3 is TGTGCCAGCTCACTTGCCGGGACAGGGGGCGAAAAACTGTTTTTT. This codes for CASSLAGTGGEKLFF. The variable domain in full, completed from reference TRBV18 and TRBJ1-4, reads NAGVMQNPRHLVRRRGQEARLRCSPMKGHSHVYWYRQLPEEGLKFMVYLQKENIIDESGMPKERFSAEFPKEGPSILRIQQVVRGDSAAYFCASSLAGTGGEKLFFGSGTQLSVL.

The chain links TRBV27 to TRBJ2-6; 8 nucleotides match TRBD1. V lost 1 base, J lost 2 bases, and 4 bases stayed unmatched. Per the germline V gene, CDR1 is MNHEY and CDR2 is SMNVEV (reference sequence). The CDR3 has 17 residues. CDR3 residues: CASSLLRTGTGANVLTF. CDR3 coding DNA: TGTGCCAGCAGTTTATTAAGGACAGGGACTGGGGCCAACGTCCTGACTTTC.

This sequence joins TRBV29-1 and TRBJ1-5, with 10 bases fitting TRBD1. Looked up from germline, CDR1 is SQVTM and CDR2 is ANQGSEA. This CDR3 has 17 residues. V shed 4 bases, J shed 0 bases, and the junction held 9 bases outside the gene matches. The chain's CDR3 is CSVGLGQGTHSNQPQHF. The CDR3 DNA follows: TGCAGCGTTGGTTTGGGACAGGGGACACATAGCAATCAGCCCCAGCATTTT.

This clone was found a few times. This chain uses TRBV5-1 with TRBJ1-1; the match to TRBD1 covers 7 bases. This CDR3 is 14 amino acids long. V lost 3 bases and J lost 1; bases outside the gene matches: 3. Germline-derived CDR1 and CDR2 are SGHRS and YFSETQ. CDR3 sequence (DNA): TGCGCCAGCAGCTCGGGACAGCCGAACACTGAAGCTTTCTTT. Translating gives CASSSGQPNTEAFF.

The chain combines TRBV6-2 or TRBV6-3 with TRBJ2-1; TRBD2 aligns across 12 bases. Per germline, CDR1 MNHEY and CDR2 SVGEGT. The CDR3 runs 14 residues. Trimming removed 6 bases from V and 9 bases from J; junction bases left unmatched: 6. The chain's CDR3 is CASRPPSGRAEQFF. In DNA form, the CDR3 reads TGTGCCAGCAGACCTCCTAGCGGGAGGGCTGAGCAGTTCTTC.

The genes are TRBV7-9 and TRBJ2-1; TRBD2 matches 10 bases. V shed 5 bases, J shed 2 bases, and the junction held 12 bases outside the gene matches. The CDR3 is made up of 18 amino acids. Per the germline V gene, CDR1 is SEHNR and CDR2 is FQNEAQ (reference sequence). The CDR3: CASSAWTSGTPTYNEQFF. CDR3 nucleotides: TGTGCCAGCAGCGCCTGGACTAGCGGAACACCAACCTACAATGAGCAGTTCTTC.

The chain joins TRBV7-2 to TRBJ1-5; tentatively, D is TRBD1 (5 bases). Germline values: CDR1 SGHTA, CDR2 FQGNSA. The CDR3 has 15 amino acids. V lost 3 bases and J lost 7, with 16 bases in between. CDR3 sequence: CASSLYGHLEQPQHF. The CDR3 bases are TGTGCCAGCAGCTTGTATGGACACCTAGAACAGCCCCAGCATTTT.

This chain links TRBV5-4 with TRBJ2-5, with D perhaps TRBD1 (5 bases). CDR1 is SGHNT and CDR2 is YYREEE in the germline V gene (reference sequence). This CDR3 is 13 amino acids long. The ends were cut back, 4 bases at V and 4 bases at J, with 11 bases in the middle. The CDR3 sequence is CASSPDTLETQYF. The CDR3 coding sequence is TGTGCCAGCAGCCCGGACACTTTAGAGACCCAGTACTTC. The full variable domain, in which reference TRBV5-4 and TRBJ2-5 provide the parts outside the CDR3, is ETGVTQSPTHLIKTRGQQVTLRCSSQSGHNTVSWYQQALGQGPQFIFQYYREEENGRGNFPPRFSGLQFPNYSSELNVNALELDDSALYLCASSPDTLETQYFGPGTRLLVL.

This clone turned up a few times. This rearrangement joins TRBV5-1 to TRBJ2-1; maybe TRBD2 (6 bases). The CDR3 is made up of 14 amino acids. V lost 6 bases, J lost 5 bases, and 15 bases lay in between. Germline-derived CDR1 and CDR2 are SGHRS and YFSETQ. The CDR3 sequence is CASKSGSAHNEQFF. CDR3 DNA sequence: TGCGCCAGCAAGAGCGGGTCTGCCCACAATGAGCAGTTCTTC.

The genes are TRBV29-1 and TRBJ1-1; D is unresolved. Trimming removed 2 bases from V and 2 bases from J, with 9 bases in between. Germline-derived CDR1 and CDR2 are SQVTM and ANQGSEA. The CDR3 totals 13 residues. CDR3: CSVEKHYNTEAFF. The CDR3 DNA sequence: TGCAGCGTTGAAAAACATTACAACACTGAAGCTTTCTTT.

J is TRBJ2-7 and V is TRBV7-2, with TRBD1 matching 7 bases. V gave up 2 bases and J gave up 3 bases; unmatched junction bases: 4. This CDR3 is built from 14 residues. Germline lookup yields CDR1 SGHTA and CDR2 FQGNSA. The CDR3 DNA sequence: TGTGCCAGCAGCTTATCCCGACAGGGCTACGAGCAGTACTTC. It specifies CASSLSRQGYEQYF.